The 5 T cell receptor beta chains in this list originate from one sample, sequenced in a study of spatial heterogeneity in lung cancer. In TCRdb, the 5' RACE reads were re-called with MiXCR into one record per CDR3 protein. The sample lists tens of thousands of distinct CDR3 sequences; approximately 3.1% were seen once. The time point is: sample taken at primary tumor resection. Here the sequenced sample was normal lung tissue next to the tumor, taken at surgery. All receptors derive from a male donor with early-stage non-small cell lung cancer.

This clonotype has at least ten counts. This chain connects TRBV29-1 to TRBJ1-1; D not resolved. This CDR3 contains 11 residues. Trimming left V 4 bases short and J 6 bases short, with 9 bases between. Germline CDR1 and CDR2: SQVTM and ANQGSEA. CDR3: CSVGGIAEAFF. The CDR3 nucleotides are TGCAGCGTTGGGGGTATTGCTGAAGCTTTCTTT.

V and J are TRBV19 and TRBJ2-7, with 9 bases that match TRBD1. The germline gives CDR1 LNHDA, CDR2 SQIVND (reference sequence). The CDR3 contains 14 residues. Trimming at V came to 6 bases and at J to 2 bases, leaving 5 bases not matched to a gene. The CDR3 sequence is CASSPWTGAYEQYF. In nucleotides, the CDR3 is TGTGCCAGTAGCCCATGGACAGGGGCCTACGAGCAGTACTTC. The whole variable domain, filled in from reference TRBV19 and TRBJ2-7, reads DGGITQSPKYLFRKEGQNVTLSCEQNLNHDAMYWYRQDPGQGLRLIYYSQIVNDFQKGDIAEGYSVSREKKESFPLTVTSAQKNPTAFYLCASSPWTGAYEQYFGPGTRLTVT.

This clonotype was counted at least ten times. Here the CDR3 DNA reads TGCAGTGCTAGAGATCCGGGAGGAAGTTTCGATGGCTACACCTTC. As protein: CSARDPGGSFDGYTF. This chain uses TRBV20-1 with TRBJ1-2; no firm D call. Per the germline V gene, CDR1 is DFQATT and CDR2 is SNEGSKA (reference sequence). V lost 0 bases and J lost 6, with 17 bases in between. The CDR3 is 15 amino acids.

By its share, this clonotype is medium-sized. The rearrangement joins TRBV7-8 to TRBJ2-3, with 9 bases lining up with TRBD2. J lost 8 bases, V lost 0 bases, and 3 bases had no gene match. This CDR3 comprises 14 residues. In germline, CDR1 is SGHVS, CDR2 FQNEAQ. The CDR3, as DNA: TGTGCCAGCAGCTTAGCGAGCGGGGGGCCTACGCAGTATTTT. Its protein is CASSLASGGPTQYF.

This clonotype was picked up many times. In DNA, the CDR3 is TGTGCCAGCAGCTCGATTGTTGACACTGAAGCTTTCTTT. Its translation is CASSSIVDTEAFF. The chain links TRBV11-1 to TRBJ1-1; D unclear. CDR3 length: 13 amino acids. Trimming cost V 4 bases and J 3 bases, with 9 bases left between them. Per germline, CDR1 SGHAT and CDR2 FQDESV (reference sequence).